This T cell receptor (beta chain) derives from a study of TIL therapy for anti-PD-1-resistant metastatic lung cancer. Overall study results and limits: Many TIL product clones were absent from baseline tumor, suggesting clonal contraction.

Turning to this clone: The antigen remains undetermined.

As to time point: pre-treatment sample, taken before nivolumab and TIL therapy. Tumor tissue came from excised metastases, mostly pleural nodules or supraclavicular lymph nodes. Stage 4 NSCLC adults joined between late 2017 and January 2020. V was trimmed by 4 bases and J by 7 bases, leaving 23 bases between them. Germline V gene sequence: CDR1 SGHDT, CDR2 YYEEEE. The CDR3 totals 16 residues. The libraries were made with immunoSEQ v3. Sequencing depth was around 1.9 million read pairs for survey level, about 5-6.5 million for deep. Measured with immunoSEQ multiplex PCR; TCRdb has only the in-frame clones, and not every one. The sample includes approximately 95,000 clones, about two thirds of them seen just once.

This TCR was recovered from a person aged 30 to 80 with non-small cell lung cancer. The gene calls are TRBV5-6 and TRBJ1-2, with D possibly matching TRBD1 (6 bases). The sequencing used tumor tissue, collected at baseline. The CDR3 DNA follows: TGTGCCAGCAGCCACCCCACAGGGAGTAGTTATGGTGGCTACACCTTC. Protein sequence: CASSHPTGSSYGGYTF.